These 7 T cell receptor beta chains share one sample of origin, sequenced in a study of T cell repertoires in cytomegalovirus infection. Using its own MiXCR run on the reads, TCRdb lists one record per CDR3 protein. The table lists roughly 920,000 distinct CDR3 sequences, under 40% of them singletons. Their recognized antigens are unknown. Source: cultured CD8+ T cells from PBMCs, taken from culture after CMV antigen stimulation. The receptors originated from a human donor in good health (CMV status not recorded). Some clones in this sample may be carry-over from other donors' samples.

This chain joins TRBV12-3 or TRBV12-4 and TRBJ2-7; D unresolved. V lost 3 bases, J lost 2 bases, and 14 bases lay in between. The CDR3 totals 15 residues. Here the CDR3 DNA reads TGTGCCAGCAGTTTGGGCACTTCTTCCCCCTACGAGCAGTACTTC. This sequence encodes CASSLGTSSPYEQYF.

The V call is TRBV28, the J call TRBJ2-2; TRBD2 matches 7 bases. This CDR3 contains 16 residues. V was pared by 6 bases and J by 4 bases, with 11 bases of the junction left unmatched. CDR1 is MDHEN, CDR2 SYDVKM, per germline. CDR3 sequence: CASSFLQGGATGELFF. DNA of the CDR3: TGTGCCAGCAGCTTCCTTCAGGGAGGGGCCACCGGGGAGCTGTTTTTT.

This sequence joins TRBV27 and TRBJ1-5; D possibly corresponds to TRBD1 (5 bases). CDR3 length equals 14 residues. CDR1 and CDR2 from the germline V gene are MNHEY and SMNVEV (reference sequence). Between the trimmed V and J ends, which lost 4 bases and 7 bases, there was a span of 14 bases. CDR3 bases: TGTGCCAGCAGTTCCACAGGTTCTCGGCAGCCCCAGCATTTT. Translating it yields CASSSTGSRQPQHF.

This chain uses TRBV27 with TRBJ2-3; no firm D call. CDR3 size: 13 residues. Germline CDR1 MNHEY, CDR2 SMNVEV (reference sequence). V was trimmed by 5 bases and J by 6 bases, leaving 12 bases between them. CDR3 protein: CASSPPALDTQYF. In DNA, the CDR3 is TGTGCCAGCAGTCCACCGGCACTCGATACGCAGTATTTT.

This clonotype was seen a few times. This chain uses TRBV4-1 with TRBJ2-1; 14 positions agree with TRBD2. V trimming: 3 bases; J trimming: 7 bases; junction bases outside the gene matches: 5. The CDR3 consists of 16 residues. Germline loops: CDR1 MGHRA, CDR2 YSYEKL. CDR3 protein: CASSHSGLAGVNEQFF. The CDR3 region has the DNA TGCGCCAGCAGCCATTCGGGACTAGCGGGGGTAAATGAGCAGTTCTTC.

The chain uses TRBV7-6 and TRBJ2-1; the match to TRBD2 covers 7 bases. The J segment lost 5 bases and the V segment lost 4 bases, leaving 2 bases of the junction unmatched. CDR3 length: 13 residues. Germline loops: CDR1 SGHVS, CDR2 FNYEAQ. CDR3 residues: CASSSLADNEQFF. The CDR3 bases are TGTGCCAGCAGCTCTCTAGCGGACAATGAGCAGTTCTTC.

This clonotype was recorded at least ten times. This sequence joins TRBV7-2 and TRBJ1-5, with D perhaps matching TRBD1 (5 bases). Germline loops: CDR1 SGHTA, CDR2 FQGNSA. The CDR3 extends over 15 amino acids. V lost 5 bases to trimming and J lost 7 bases, with 18 bases between them. The CDR3 is CASSPTGGSIQPQHF. The CDR3 DNA reads TGTGCCAGCAGCCCAACGGGGGGATCTATCCAGCCCCAGCATTTT.